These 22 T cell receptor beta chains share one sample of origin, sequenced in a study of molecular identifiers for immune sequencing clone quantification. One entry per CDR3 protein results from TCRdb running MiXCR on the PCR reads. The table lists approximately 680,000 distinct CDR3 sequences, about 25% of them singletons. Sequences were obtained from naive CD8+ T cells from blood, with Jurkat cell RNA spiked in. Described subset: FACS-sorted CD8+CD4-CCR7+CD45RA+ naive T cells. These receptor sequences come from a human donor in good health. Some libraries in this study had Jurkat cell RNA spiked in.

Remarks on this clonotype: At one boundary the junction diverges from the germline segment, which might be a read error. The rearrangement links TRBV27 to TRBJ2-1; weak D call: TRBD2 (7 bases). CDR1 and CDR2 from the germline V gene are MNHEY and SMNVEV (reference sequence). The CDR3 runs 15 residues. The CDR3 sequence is CASSLSGGPYNEQSF. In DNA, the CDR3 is TGTGCCAGCAGTTTATCGGGGGGGCCGTACAATGAGCAGTCCTTC.

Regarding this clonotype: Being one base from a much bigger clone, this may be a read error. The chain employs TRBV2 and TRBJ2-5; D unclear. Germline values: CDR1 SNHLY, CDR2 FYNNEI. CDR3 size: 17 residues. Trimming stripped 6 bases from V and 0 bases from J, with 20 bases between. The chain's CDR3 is CASRVGSIGRNQETQYF. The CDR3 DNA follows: TGTGCCAGCAGGGTAGGTTCAATAGGTCGGAACCAAGAGACCCAGTACTTC.

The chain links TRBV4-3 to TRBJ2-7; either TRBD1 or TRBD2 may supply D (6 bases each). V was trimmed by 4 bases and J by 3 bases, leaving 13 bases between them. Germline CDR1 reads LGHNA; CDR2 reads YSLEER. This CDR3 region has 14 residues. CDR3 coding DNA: TGCGCCAGCAGCCCTCAAGGGGGGCTCTACGAGCAGTACTTC. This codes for CASSPQGGLYEQYF.

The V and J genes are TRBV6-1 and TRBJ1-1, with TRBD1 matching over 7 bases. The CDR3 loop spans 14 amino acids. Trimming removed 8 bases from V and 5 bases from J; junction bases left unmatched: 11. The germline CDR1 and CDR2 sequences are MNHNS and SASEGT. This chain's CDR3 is CASGRGGGYTEAFF. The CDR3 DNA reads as TGTGCCAGCGGCAGGGGGGGGGGATATACTGAAGCTTTCTTT.

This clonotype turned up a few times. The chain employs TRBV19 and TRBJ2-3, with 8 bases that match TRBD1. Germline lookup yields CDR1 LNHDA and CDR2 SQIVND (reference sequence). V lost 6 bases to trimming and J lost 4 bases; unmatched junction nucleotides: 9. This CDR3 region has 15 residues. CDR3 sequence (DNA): TGTGCCAGTAGCATTGGACAGGGAAAAGCAGATACGCAGTATTTT. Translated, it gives CASSIGQGKADTQYF.

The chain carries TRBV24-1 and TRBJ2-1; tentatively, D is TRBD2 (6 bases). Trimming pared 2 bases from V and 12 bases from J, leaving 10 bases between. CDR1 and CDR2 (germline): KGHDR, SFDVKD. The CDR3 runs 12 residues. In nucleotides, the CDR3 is TGTGCCACCAGTGATTCGGGGGTCCGGCAGTTCTTC. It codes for CATSDSGVRQFF.

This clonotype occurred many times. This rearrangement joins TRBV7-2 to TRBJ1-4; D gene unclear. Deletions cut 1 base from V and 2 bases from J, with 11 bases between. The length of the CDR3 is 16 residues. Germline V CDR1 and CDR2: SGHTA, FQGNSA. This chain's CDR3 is CASSLEIGQTNEKLFF. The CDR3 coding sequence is TGTGCCAGCAGCTTAGAGATCGGGCAGACTAATGAAAAACTGTTTTTT.

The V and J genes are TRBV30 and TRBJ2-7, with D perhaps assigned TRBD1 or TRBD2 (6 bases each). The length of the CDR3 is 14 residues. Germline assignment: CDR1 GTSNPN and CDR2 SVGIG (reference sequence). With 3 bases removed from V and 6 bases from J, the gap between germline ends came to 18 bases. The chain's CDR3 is CAWSAGQGVSEQYF. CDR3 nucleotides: TGTGCCTGGAGCGCGGGACAAGGTGTCAGCGAGCAGTACTTC.

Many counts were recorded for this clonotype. Here the CDR3 DNA reads TGTGCCAGTAGTATAGACCGGGGGGTAGGCCAGCCCCAGCATTTT. Amino acids: CASSIDRGVGQPQHF. The chain is built from TRBV19 and TRBJ1-5, with D possibly matching TRBD1 (5 bases). V dropped 0 bases and J dropped 7 bases, with 13 bases sitting between them. The CDR3 spans 15 residues. Germline values: CDR1 LNHDA, CDR2 SQIVND (reference sequence).

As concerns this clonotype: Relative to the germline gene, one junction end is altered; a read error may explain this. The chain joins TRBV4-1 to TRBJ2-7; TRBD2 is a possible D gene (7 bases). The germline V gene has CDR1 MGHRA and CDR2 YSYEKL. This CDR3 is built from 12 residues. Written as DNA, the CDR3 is TGCGCCCACCGCCCCGGCGGGGGCGAGCAGTCCTTC. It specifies CAHRPGGGEQSF.

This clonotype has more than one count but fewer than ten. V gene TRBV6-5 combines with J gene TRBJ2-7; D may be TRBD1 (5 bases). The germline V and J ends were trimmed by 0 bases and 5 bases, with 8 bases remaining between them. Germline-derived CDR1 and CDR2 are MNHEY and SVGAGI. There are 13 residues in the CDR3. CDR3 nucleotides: TGTGCCAGCAGTTACTCGCAGGGTAACGAGCAGTACTTC. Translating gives CASSYSQGNEQYF.

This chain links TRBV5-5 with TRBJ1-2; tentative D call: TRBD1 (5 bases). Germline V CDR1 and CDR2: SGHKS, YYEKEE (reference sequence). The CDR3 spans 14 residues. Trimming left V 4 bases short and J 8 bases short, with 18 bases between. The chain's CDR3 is CASSAPGQGDGYTF. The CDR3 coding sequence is TGTGCCAGCAGCGCCCCGGGCCAGGGCGACGGCTACACCTTC.

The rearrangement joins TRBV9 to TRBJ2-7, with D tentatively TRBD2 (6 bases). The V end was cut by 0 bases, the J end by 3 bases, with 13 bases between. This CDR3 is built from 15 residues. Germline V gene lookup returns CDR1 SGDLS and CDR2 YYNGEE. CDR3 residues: CASSVEVSGNYEQYF. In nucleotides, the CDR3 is TGTGCCAGCAGCGTAGAAGTTAGCGGAAACTACGAGCAGTACTTC.

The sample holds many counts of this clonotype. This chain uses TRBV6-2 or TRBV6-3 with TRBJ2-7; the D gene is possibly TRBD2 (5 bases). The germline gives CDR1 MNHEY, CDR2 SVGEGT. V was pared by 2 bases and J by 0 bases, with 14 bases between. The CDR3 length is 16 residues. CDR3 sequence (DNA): TGTGCCAGCAGTTACAAGCGGCCCCTCAGCTCCTACGAGCAGTACTTC. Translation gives CASSYKRPLSSYEQYF.

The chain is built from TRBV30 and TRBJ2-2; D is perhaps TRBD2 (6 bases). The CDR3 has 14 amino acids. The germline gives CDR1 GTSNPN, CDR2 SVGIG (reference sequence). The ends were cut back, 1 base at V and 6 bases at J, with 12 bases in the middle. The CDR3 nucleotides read TGTGCCTGGAGTGGCGGGAACTTTCCCGGGGAGCTGTTTTTT. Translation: CAWSGGNFPGELFF. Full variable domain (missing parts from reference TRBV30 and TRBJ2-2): SQTIHQWPATLVQPVGSPLSLECTVEGTSNPNLYWYRQAAGRGLQLLFYSVGIGQISSEVPQNLSASRPQDRQFILSSKKLLLSDSGFYLCAWSGGNFPGELFFGEGSRLTVL.

CDR3 amino acids: CASRQGWPAVTEAFF. CDR3 coding DNA: TGTGCCAGCAGGCAAGGGTGGCCAGCGGTCACTGAAGCTTTCTTT. This sequence joins TRBV11-2 and TRBJ1-1; unclear D gene. V lost 6 bases and J lost 4, with 18 bases in between. CDR1 SGHAT and CDR2 FQNNGV come from the germline V gene. The CDR3 spans 15 residues.

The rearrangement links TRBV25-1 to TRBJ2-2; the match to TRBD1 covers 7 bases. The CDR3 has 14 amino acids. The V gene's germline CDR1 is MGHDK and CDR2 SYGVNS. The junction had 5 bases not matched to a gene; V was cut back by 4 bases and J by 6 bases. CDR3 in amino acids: CASSGQGWSGELFF. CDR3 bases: TGTGCCAGCAGTGGACAGGGTTGGTCCGGGGAGCTGTTTTTT. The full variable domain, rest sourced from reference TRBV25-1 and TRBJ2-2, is EADIYQTPRYLVIGTGKKITLECSQTMGHDKMYWYQQDPGMELHLIHYSYGVNSTEKGDLSSESTVSRIRTEHFPLTLESARPSHTSQYLCASSGQGWSGELFFGEGSRLTVL.

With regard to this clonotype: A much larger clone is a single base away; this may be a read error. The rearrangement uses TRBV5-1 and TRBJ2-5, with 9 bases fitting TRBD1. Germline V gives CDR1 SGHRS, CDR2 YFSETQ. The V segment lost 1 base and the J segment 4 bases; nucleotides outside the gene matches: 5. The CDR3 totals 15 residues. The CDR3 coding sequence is TGCGCCAGCAGCTTGTTGGGACAGGGACGAGAGACCCAGTACTTC. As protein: CASSLLGQGRETQYF.

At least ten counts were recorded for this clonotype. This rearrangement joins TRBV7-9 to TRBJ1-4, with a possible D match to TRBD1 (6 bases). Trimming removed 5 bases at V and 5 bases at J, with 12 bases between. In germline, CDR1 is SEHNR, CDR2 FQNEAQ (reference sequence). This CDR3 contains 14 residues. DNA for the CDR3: TGTGCCAGCAGCCGATACGACAGGAATGAAAAACTGTTTTTT. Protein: CASSRYDRNEKLFF.

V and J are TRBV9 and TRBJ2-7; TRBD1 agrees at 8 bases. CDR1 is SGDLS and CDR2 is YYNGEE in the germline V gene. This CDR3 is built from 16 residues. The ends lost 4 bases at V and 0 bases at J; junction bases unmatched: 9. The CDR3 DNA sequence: TGTGCCAGCAGCCCACGAATGGACAGGGCCTCCTACGAGCAGTACTTC. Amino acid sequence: CASSPRMDRASYEQYF.

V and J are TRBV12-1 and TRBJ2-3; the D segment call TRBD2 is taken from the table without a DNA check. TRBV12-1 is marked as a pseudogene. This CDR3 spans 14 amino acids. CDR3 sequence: CASSSAEEGDTQYF. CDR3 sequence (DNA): TGTGCCAGCAGCTCCGCGGAAGAGGGAGATACGCAGTATTTT.

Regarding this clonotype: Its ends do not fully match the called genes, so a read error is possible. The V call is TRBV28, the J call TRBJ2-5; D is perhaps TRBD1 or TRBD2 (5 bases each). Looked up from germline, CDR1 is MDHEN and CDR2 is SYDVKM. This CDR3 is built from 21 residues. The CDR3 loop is CASRGVEAGTPIRKSQETRYF. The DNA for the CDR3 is TGTGCCAGCAGAGGGGTCGAAGCCGGGACGCCAATAAGGAAGTCCCAAGAGACCCGGTACTTC.